This T cell receptor beta chain was obtained from a study of T cell repertoires in cytomegalovirus infection. MiXCR, run by TCRdb on the reads, gives a single entry per CDR3 protein. Of some 920,000 distinct CDR3 sequences in the sample, approximately 31% were seen once. CDR3 length: 16 amino acids. CDR1 MNHEY and CDR2 SVGEGT come from the germline V gene. Between the trimmed V and J ends, which lost 3 bases and 9 bases, there was a span of 18 bases. As to this clonotype: Its antigen is unidentified.

The chain carries TRBV6-2 or TRBV6-3 and TRBJ1-6; D gene unclear. Sequencing was performed on cultured CD8+ T cells from PBMCs, taken from culture after CMV antigen stimulation. The receptor was derived from a human donor in good health (CMV status not recorded). Some clones in this sample may be carry-over from other donors' samples. This chain's CDR3 is CASSYDLPGDGSPLHF. CDR3 DNA: TGTGCCAGCAGTTATGATCTACCCGGAGATGGTTCACCCCTCCACTTT.